This TCR beta chain was documented in a study of response to subunit inactivated influenza vaccine. Study results and caveats: Few new T cells, the authors suggested, are recruited by each seasonal influenza vaccination.

There are a few counts of this clonotype. Its antigen is not identified. The CDR3 contains 15 residues. In germline, CDR1 is LGHDT, CDR2 YNNKEL (reference sequence). V shed 4 bases and J 5 bases; nucleotides not matched to a gene: 5. TCRdb itself ran the RT-PCR reads through MiXCR, one entry per CDR3 protein. The table has 250,000 to 350,000 distinct CDR3 sequences, around 20% seen once. This TCR was sampled from a man between 50 and 75 years old who received an inactivated influenza vaccine. The chain has TRBV3-1 and TRBJ1-5, with 10 bases that match TRBD1. This specimen was PBMCs from blood, taken about 20 months after vaccination. This chain's CDR3 is CASSPQTGGHQPQHF. The CDR3 DNA follows: TGTGCCAGCAGCCCGCAGACAGGGGGCCATCAGCCCCAGCATTTT.